Below, 9 T cell receptor beta chains from the same sample are listed, as sequenced in a study of T cells in Graves' hyperthyroidism and ophthalmopathy. Amplified TCR beta CDR3 regions derived from RNA transcripts. Researchers ran a first-round RT-PCR on the TCR CDR3 using the HTBI primer set. TCRdb re-analysed the multiplex PCR reads in MiXCR, keeping a single row per CDR3 protein. The data hold 750,000 to 950,000 distinct CDR3 sequences, with 38% observed a single time. Source material: blood. The receptors derive from a man aged 18 to 30 with Graves' hyperthyroidism.

This clonotype was found a few times. At one end the junction does not follow the germline gene, possibly because of a read error. The chain combines TRBV7-6 with TRBJ2-7; D gene unclear. This CDR3 has 11 residues. Germline V gene data show CDR1 as SGHVS and CDR2 as FNYEAQ. CDR3 residues: CASSSEYEQCF. For the CDR3, the DNA is TGTGCCAGCAGCTCCGAGTACGAGCAGTGCTTC.

In its sample, this clonotype was seen many times. This chain joins TRBV25-1 and TRBJ1-1; weak D call: TRBD1 (5 bases). CDR1 MGHDK and CDR2 SYGVNS come from the germline V gene. Trimming removed 5 bases at V and 10 bases at J, with 8 bases between. The CDR3 extends over 10 amino acids. This CDR3 reads CASSTDTAFF. In DNA form, the CDR3 reads TGTGCCAGCAGTACGGACACAGCTTTCTTT. The full variable domain, rest sourced from reference TRBV25-1 and TRBJ1-1, is EADIYQTPRYLVIGTGKKITLECSQTMGHDKMYWYQQDPGMELHLIHYSYGVNSTEKGDLSSESTVSRIRTEHFPLTLESARPSHTSQYLCASSTDTAFFGQGTRLTVV.

This chain joins TRBV20-1 and TRBJ2-2; D remains unclear. The CDR3 extends over 14 amino acids. V shed 3 bases and J shed 6 bases, with 14 bases lying between them. The germline V gene encodes CDR1 DFQATT and CDR2 SNEGSKA (reference sequence). DNA for the CDR3: TGCAGTGCTAGTGGCGGTCTATGGGCCGGGGAGCTGTTTTTT. Protein product: CSASGGLWAGELFF.

J is TRBJ2-5 and V is TRBV7-2; TRBD2 matches 11 bases. J was trimmed by 2 bases and V by 6 bases; bases with no gene match: 11. The CDR3 spans 17 residues. Germline V gene lookup returns CDR1 SGHTA and CDR2 FQGNSA. The CDR3 loop is CASSSPGLAGGQETQYF. CDR3 bases: TGTGCCAGCAGTTCCCCAGGGCTAGCGGGAGGACAAGAGACCCAGTACTTC.

The chain uses TRBV9 and TRBJ2-2, with 14 bases identical to TRBD2. The CDR3 runs to 18 residues. Trimming cost V 5 bases and J 1 base; bases outside gene matches: 7. CDR1 and CDR2 (germline): SGDLS, YYNGEE. The CDR3 reads CASSDGTSGGWNTGELFF. CDR3 in DNA: TGTGCCAGCAGTGATGGGACTAGCGGGGGCTGGAACACCGGGGAGCTGTTTTTT.

This clonotype showed up just a few times. This sequence joins TRBV7-9 and TRBJ2-2; D gene ambiguous. The V end lost 2 bases, the J end lost 4 bases, and 8 bases lay between the germline ends. Germline V lookup: CDR1 SEHNR, CDR2 FQNEAQ (reference sequence). This CDR3 region has 14 residues. CDR3 coding DNA: TGTGCCAGCAGCTTAATAGGACCCACCGGGGAGCTGTTTTTT. Translating it yields CASSLIGPTGELFF.

This clonotype was recorded many times. The chain carries TRBV10-3 and TRBJ1-5; D not certain. CDR3 length equals 13 residues. Germline lookup yields CDR1 ENHRY and CDR2 SYGVKD. Deletions cut 3 bases from V and 5 bases from J, with 8 bases between. The CDR3 protein is CAISDYLDQPQHF. In DNA form, the CDR3 reads TGTGCCATCAGTGATTACTTGGATCAGCCCCAGCATTTT.

The chain has TRBV5-1 and TRBJ1-2; 7 bases map to TRBD1. CDR1 and CDR2 from the germline V gene are SGHRS and YFSETQ. The CDR3 runs to 16 residues. The trim removed 0 bases at V and 2 bases at J, leaving 7 bases unmatched. As DNA, the CDR3 is TGCGCCAGCAGCTTGGATACATTACAGGGGAACTATGGCTACACCTTC. This codes for CASSLDTLQGNYGYTF.

V gene TRBV9 combines with J gene TRBJ2-6, with 9 bases aligning to TRBD1. The junction had 12 bases not matched to a gene; V was cut back by 4 bases and J by 4 bases. Germline V gene sequence: CDR1 SGDLS, CDR2 YYNGEE. The CDR3 is made up of 18 amino acids. The CDR3 nucleotides read TGTGCCAGCAGCCGTAACCGGGACAGGGTGGAGGGGGCCAACGTCCTGACTTTC. Its protein is CASSRNRDRVEGANVLTF.